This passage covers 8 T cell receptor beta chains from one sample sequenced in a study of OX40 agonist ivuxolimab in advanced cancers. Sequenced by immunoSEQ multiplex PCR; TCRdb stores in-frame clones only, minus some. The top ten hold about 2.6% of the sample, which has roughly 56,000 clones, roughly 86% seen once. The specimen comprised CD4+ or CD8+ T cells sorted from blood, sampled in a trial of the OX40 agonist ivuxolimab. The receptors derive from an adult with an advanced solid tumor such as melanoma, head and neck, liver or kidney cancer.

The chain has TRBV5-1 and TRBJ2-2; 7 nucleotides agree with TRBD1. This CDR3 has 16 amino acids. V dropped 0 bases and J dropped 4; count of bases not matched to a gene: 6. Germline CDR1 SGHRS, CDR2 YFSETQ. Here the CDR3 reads CASSLEGRGITGELFF. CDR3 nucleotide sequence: TGCGCCAGCAGCTTGGAGGGCAGGGGGATCACCGGGGAGCTGTTTTTT.

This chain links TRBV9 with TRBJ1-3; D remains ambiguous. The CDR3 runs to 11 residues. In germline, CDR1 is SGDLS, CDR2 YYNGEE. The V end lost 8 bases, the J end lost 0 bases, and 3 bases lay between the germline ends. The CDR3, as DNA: TGTGCCAGTGCCTCTGGAAACACCATATATTTT. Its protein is CASASGNTIYF.

The CDR3 here is CASSEAFYEQYF. The DNA of the CDR3 is TGTGCCAGCAGTGAAGCTTTCTACGAGCAGTACTTC. V and J are TRBV2 and TRBJ2-7; D is ambiguous. Germline CDR1 is SNHLY and CDR2 is FYNNEI. V was cut by 0 bases and J by 3 bases, with 3 bases left in between. The length of the CDR3 is 12 residues. The whole variable domain, filled in from reference TRBV2 and TRBJ2-7, reads EPEVTQTPSHQVTQMGQEVILRCVPISNHLYFYWYRQILGQKVEFLVSFYNNEISEKSEIFDDQFSVERPDGSNFTLKIRSTKLEDSAMYFCASSEAFYEQYFGPGTRLTVT.

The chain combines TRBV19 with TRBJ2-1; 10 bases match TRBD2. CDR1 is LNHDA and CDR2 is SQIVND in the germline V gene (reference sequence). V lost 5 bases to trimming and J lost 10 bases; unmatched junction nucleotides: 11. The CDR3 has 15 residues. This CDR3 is CASSGLAAVRGEQFF. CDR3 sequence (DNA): TGTGCCAGTAGTGGACTAGCGGCCGTCAGAGGGGAGCAGTTCTTC.

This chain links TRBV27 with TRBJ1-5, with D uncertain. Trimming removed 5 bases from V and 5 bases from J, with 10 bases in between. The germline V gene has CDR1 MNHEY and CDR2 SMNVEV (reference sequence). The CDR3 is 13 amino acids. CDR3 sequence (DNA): TGTGCCAGCAGTCCCCAGTTCGATCAGCCCCAGCATTTT. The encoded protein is CASSPQFDQPQHF.

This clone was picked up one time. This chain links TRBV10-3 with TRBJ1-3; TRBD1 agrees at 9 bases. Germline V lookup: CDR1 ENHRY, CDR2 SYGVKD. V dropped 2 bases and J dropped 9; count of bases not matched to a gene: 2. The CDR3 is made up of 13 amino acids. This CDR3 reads CAISEPDRGTIYF. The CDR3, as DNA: TGTGCCATCAGTGAGCCGGACAGGGGCACCATATATTTT.

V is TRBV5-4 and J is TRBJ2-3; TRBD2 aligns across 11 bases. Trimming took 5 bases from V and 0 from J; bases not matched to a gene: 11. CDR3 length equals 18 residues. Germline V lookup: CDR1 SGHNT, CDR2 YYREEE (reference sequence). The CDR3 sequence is CASRTGTSGLTSTDTQYF. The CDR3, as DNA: TGTGCCAGCAGAACCGGGACTAGCGGTTTAACTAGCACAGATACGCAGTATTTT.

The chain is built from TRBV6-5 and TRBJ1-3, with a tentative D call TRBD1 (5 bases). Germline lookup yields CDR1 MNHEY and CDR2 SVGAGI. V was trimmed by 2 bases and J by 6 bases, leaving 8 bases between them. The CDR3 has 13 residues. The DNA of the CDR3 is TGTGCCAGCAGTTACGCCGGGACAAACACCATATATTTT. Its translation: CASSYAGTNTIYF.